This T cell receptor beta chain was obtained from a study of vaccination effects on CD4 cells after COVID-19. Using immunoSEQ multiplex PCR, the repertoire was profiled, and TCRdb retains in-frame clones only, with some absent. This table holds around 62,000 clones, 70% to 75% found once. It was after more than nine days of culture that CD4+ T cells were isolated. BNT162b2 vaccine or mRNA-1273 vaccine was given to participants in two doses. Note on this clone: Its antigen is still unknown.

Germline V lookup: CDR1 SNHLY, CDR2 FYNNEI. The V gene end was trimmed by 8 bases and the J gene end by 7 bases; junction bases not matched to a gene: 3. CDR3 length equals 13 residues. The sequence was collected from a human donor who received a COVID-19 vaccine. The sample here was CD4+ T cells from PBMCs cultured without peptide, taken after COVID-19 vaccination. This chain connects TRBV2 to TRBJ1-6; TRBD1 aligns across 9 bases. The CDR3 DNA sequence: TGTGCCAGCCGGGACAGGGAAAATTCACCCCTCCACTTT. It is translated as CASRDRENSPLHF.